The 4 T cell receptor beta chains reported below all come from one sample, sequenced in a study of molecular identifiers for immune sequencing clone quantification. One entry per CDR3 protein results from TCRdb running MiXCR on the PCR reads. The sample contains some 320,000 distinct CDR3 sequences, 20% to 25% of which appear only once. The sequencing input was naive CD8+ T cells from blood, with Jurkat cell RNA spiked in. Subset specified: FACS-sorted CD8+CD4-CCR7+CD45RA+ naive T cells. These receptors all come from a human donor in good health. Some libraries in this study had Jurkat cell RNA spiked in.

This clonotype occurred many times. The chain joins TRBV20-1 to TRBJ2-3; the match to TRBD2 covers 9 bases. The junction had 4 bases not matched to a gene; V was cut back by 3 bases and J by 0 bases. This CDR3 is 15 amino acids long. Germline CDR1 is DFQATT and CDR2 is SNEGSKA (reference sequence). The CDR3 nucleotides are TGCAGTGCTAGTGATCTAGCGGGAAGCACAGATACGCAGTATTTT. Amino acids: CSASDLAGSTDTQYF.

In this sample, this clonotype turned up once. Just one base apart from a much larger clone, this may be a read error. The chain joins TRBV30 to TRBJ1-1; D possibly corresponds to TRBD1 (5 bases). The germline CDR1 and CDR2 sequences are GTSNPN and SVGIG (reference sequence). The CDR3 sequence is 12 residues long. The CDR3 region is CAWSAEGPTASF. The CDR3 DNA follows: TGTGCCTGGAGTGCCGAGGGTCCGACAGCTTCCTTT.

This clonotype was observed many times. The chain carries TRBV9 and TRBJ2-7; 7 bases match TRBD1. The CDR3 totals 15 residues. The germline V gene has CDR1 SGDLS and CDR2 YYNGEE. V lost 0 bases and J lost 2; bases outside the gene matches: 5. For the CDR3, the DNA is TGTGCCAGCAGCGTAGTGGGGACAGAAGCCTACGAGCAGTACTTC. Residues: CASSVVGTEAYEQYF.

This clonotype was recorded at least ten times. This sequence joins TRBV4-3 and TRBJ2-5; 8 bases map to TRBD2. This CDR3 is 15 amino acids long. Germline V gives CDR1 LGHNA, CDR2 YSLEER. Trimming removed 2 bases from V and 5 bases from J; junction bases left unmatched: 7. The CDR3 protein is CASSQSAGGGETQYF. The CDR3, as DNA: TGCGCCAGCAGCCAAAGTGCGGGAGGAGGGGAGACCCAGTACTTC.